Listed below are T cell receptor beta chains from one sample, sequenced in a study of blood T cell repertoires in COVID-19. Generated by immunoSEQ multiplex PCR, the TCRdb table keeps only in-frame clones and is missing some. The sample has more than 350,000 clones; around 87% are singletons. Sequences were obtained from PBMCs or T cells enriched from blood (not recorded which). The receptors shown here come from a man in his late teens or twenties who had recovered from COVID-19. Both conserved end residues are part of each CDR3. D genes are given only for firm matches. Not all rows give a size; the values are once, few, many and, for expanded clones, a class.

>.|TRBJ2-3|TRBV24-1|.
CATSDTPRGDTQYF
TGTGCCACCAGTGATACCCCCCGGGGAGATACGCAGTATTTT
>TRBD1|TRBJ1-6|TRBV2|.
CASSAGGSYNSPLHF
TGTGCCAGCAGTGCAGGGGGATCCTATAATTCACCCCTCCACTTT
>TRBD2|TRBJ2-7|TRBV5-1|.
CASSILGLAGGYEQYF
TGCGCCAGCAGCATATTAGGACTAGCGGGGGGTTACGAGCAGTACTTC
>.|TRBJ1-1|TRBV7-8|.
CASNPEGRALTEAFF
TGTGCCAGCAACCCCGAGGGTCGGGCGCTCACTGAAGCTTTCTTT
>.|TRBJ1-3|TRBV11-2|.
CASSPYPGVGSGNTIYF
TGTGCCAGCAGCCCCTATCCAGGCGTCGGCTCTGGAAACACCATATATTTT
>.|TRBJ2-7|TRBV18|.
CASSPGEPGEQYF
TGTGCCAGCTCACCAGGCGAGCCGGGGGAGCAGTACTTC
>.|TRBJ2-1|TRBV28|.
CASTLYNEQFF
TGTGCCAGCACCTTATACAATGAGCAGTTCTTC
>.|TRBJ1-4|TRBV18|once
CASSPRALREEKLFF
TGTGCCAGCTCCCCCCGAGCCCTGCGGGAGGAAAAACTGTTTTTT
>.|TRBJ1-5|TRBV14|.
CASSQDSTGISNQPQHF
TGTGCCAGCAGCCAAGACTCGACGGGGATTAGCAATCAGCCCCAGCATTTT
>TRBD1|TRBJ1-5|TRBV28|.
CASSLQDRAGQPQHF
TGTGCCAGCAGTTTACAGGACAGGGCAGGCCAGCCCCAGCATTTT
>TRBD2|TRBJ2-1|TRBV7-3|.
CASSPITSGGPGSYNEQFF
TGTGCCAGCAGCCCCATTACTAGCGGGGGCCCAGGCTCCTACAATGAGCAGTTCTTC
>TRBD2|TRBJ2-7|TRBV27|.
CASRLASGGTYEQYF
TGTGCCAGCAGGCTTGCTAGCGGGGGGACCTACGAGCAGTACTTC
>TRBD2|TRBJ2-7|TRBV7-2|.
CASRPLAGPPYEQYF
TGTGCCAGCCGACCGCTAGCGGGACCACCCTACGAGCAGTACTTC
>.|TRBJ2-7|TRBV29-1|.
CSVEDLQTYEQYF
TGCAGCGTTGAAGATCTCCAGACCTACGAGCAGTACTTC
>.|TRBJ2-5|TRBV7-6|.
CASSLGAWETQYF
TGTGCCAGCAGCTTAGGTGCGTGGGAGACCCAGTACTTC
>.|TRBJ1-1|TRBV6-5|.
CASSYYGARGTEAFF
TGTGCCAGCAGTTACTATGGGGCTAGGGGCACTGAAGCTTTCTTT
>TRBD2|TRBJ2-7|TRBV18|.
CASSPRVAGSSYEQYF
TGTGCCAGCTCACCCCGGGTAGCGGGAAGCTCCTACGAGCAGTACTTC
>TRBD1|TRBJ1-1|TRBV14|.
CASSQGDRGMDTEAFF
TGTGCCAGCAGCCAAGGGGACAGGGGTATGGACACTGAAGCTTTCTTT
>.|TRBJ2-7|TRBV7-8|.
CASSHSSYEQYF
TGTGCCAGCAGCCATAGCTCCTACGAGCAGTACTTC
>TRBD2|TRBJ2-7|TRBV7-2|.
CASSSQRGAWEQYF
TGTGCCAGCAGCTCCCAGCGGGGGGCTTGGGAGCAGTACTTC
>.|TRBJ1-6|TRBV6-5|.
CASKIPGDNSPLHF
TGTGCCAGCAAAATACCGGGAGATAATTCACCCCTCCACTTT
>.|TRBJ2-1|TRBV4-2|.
CASSRDTSYEQFF
TGTGCCAGCAGCCGCGATACTAGTTATGAGCAGTTCTTC
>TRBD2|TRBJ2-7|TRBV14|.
CASSQLGRGSYEQYF
TGTGCCAGCAGCCAACTTGGGAGGGGAAGCTACGAGCAGTACTTC
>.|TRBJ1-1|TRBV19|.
CASTKEKRTEAFF
TGTGCCAGTACCAAGGAGAAGAGGACTGAAGCTTTCTTT
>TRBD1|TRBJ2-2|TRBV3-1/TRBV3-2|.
CASSQDDRENTGELFF
TGTGCCAGCAGCCAAGACGACAGGGAAAACACCGGGGAGCTGTTTTTT
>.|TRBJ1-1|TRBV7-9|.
CASSSELRSEAFF
TGTGCCAGCAGCTCCGAGTTAAGAAGTGAAGCTTTCTTT
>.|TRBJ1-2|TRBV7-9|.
CASSFEGGGYTF
TGTGCCAGCAGCTTTGAGGGAGGGGGCTACACCTTC
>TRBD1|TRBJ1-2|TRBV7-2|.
CASSHPAGGGYTF
TGTGCCAGCAGCCACCCGGCAGGGGGTGGCTACACCTTC
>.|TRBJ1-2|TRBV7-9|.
CASSLQGINYGYTF
TGTGCCAGCAGCTTGCAGGGGATCAACTATGGCTACACCTTC
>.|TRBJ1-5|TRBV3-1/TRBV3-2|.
CASSQGSAGELPQHF
TGTGCCAGCAGCCAAGGCAGTGCTGGGGAGTTGCCCCAGCATTTT
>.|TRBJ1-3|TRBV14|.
CASSQGYRLLGNTIYF
TGTGCCAGCAGCCAAGGTTACAGGCTTCTCGGAAACACCATATATTTT
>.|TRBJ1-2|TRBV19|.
CASRPGHSTNYGYTF
TGTGCCAGTAGACCGGGACACTCGACTAACTATGGCTACACCTTC
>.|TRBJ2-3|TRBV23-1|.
CASSLCNRPQPSTDTQYF
TGCGCCAGCAGTCTCTGCAACAGGCCCCAACCTAGCACAGATACGCAGTATTTT
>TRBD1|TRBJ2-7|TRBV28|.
CASSTGQGSSYEQYF
TGTGCCAGCAGTACCGGACAGGGAAGCTCCTACGAGCAGTACTTC
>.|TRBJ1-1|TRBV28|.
CASSLRPPWETFF
TGTGCCAGCAGTTTACGGCCTCCCTGGGAGACTTTCTTT
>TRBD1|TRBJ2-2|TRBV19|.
CASKNRGRNGELFF
TGTGCCAGCAAGAACAGGGGGCGTAACGGGGAGCTGTTTTTT
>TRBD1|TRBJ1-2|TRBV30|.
CAWSVYAGGGYTF
TGTGCCTGGAGTGTATACGCAGGGGGCGGCTACACCTTC
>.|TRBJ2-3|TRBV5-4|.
CASSLYTDTQYF
TGTGCCAGCAGCTTGTACACAGATACGCAGTATTTT
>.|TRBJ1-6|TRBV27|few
CASSWGQRGSPLHF
TGTGCCAGCAGTTGGGGGCAGAGGGGTTCACCCCTCCACTTT
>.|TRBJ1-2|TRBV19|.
CASSWTTNGYTF
TGTGCCAGTAGCTGGACAACCAACGGCTACACCTTC
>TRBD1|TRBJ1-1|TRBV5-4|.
CASSQDRGDTEAFF
TGTGCCAGCAGCCAGGACAGGGGGGACACTGAAGCTTTCTTT
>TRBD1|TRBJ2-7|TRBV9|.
CASSVGTGGYYEQYF
TGTGCCAGCAGCGTCGGGACAGGGGGATACTACGAGCAGTACTTC
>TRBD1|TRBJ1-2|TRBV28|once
CASSPPRFRTGGHGYTF
TGTGCCAGCAGTCCCCCACGATTCAGGACAGGGGGCCATGGCTACACCTTC
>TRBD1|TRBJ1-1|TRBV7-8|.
CASRPRGQGGSFF
TGTGCCAGCAGGCCTAGGGGGCAGGGCGGGTCTTTCTTT
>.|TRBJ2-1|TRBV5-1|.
CASRRSGMDEQFF
TGCGCCAGCAGACGCTCAGGGATGGATGAGCAGTTCTTC
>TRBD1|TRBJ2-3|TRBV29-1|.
CSVASGTGLTDTQYF
TGCAGCGTTGCTTCAGGGACAGGGCTCACAGATACGCAGTATTTT
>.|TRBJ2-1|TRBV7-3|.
CASSQEGEQFF
TGTGCCAGCAGCCAGGAGGGTGAGCAGTTCTTC